These T cell receptor beta chains were read from a single sample in a study of OX40 agonist ivuxolimab in advanced cancers. The table came from immunoSEQ multiplex PCR; TCRdb's copy has only in-frame clones and leaves some out. The data contain under 95,000 clones, around nine tenths of them seen just once; the ten biggest clones take up around 0.79%. The material was CD4+ or CD8+ T cells sorted from blood, obtained in a trial of the OX40 agonist ivuxolimab. The receptors here all came from an adult with an advanced solid tumor such as melanoma, head and neck, liver or kidney cancer. CDR3s include the opening cysteine and the closing phenylalanine or tryptophan. The D gene is left open where the match is weak. Only some rows state a clone size, as once, few, many or a class for expanded clones.

j_call: TRBJ2-4; d_call: -; v_call: TRBV2; clone_size: -; cdr3_aa: CASSEALGLWGENIQYF; cdr3_nt: TGTGCCAGCAGTGAAGCGCTTGGGCTGTGGGGCGAAAACATTCAGTACTTC
j_call: TRBJ2-7; d_call: TRBD2; v_call: TRBV19; clone_size: -; cdr3_aa: CASSIGRASGSYEQYF; cdr3_nt: TGTGCCAGTAGTATAGGAAGGGCTAGCGGGAGTTACGAGCAGTACTTC
j_call: TRBJ1-1; d_call: TRBD1; v_call: TRBV11-1; clone_size: few; cdr3_aa: CASSVTRQGPIEAFF; cdr3_nt: TGTGCCAGCAGCGTTACGCGACAGGGGCCGATTGAAGCTTTCTTT
j_call: TRBJ1-2; d_call: TRBD1; v_call: TRBV7-8; clone_size: -; cdr3_aa: CASSLEGQPYGYTF; cdr3_nt: TGTGCCAGCAGCTTAGAGGGACAGCCCTATGGCTACACCTTC
j_call: TRBJ2-7; d_call: TRBD2; v_call: TRBV25-1; clone_size: -; cdr3_aa: CASSEGTSGRVPYF; cdr3_nt: TGTGCCAGCAGTGAAGGGACTAGCGGGAGAGTCCCTTACTTC
j_call: TRBJ2-2; d_call: TRBD1; v_call: TRBV29-1; clone_size: -; cdr3_aa: CSVGAGGNGELFF; cdr3_nt: TGCAGCGTTGGAGCAGGGGGCAACGGGGAGCTGTTTTTT
j_call: TRBJ2-2; d_call: -; v_call: TRBV2; clone_size: -; cdr3_aa: CASSEQVTENTGELFF; cdr3_nt: TGTGCCAGCAGTGAACAGGTGACGGAGAACACCGGGGAGCTGTTTTTT
j_call: TRBJ1-2; d_call: -; v_call: TRBV11-2; clone_size: -; cdr3_aa: CASSRQGPVGGYTF; cdr3_nt: TGTGCCAGCAGCCGGCAGGGACCCGTTGGGGGCTACACCTTC
j_call: TRBJ2-3; d_call: -; v_call: TRBV5-4; clone_size: once; cdr3_aa: CASSLGGTDTQYF; cdr3_nt: TGTGCCAGCAGCTTAGGGGGGACAGATACGCAGTATTTT
j_call: TRBJ1-4; d_call: -; v_call: TRBV18; clone_size: -; cdr3_aa: CASFRATNEKLFF; cdr3_nt: TGTGCCAGCTTTAGAGCAACTAATGAAAAACTGTTTTTT
j_call: TRBJ2-5; d_call: TRBD1; v_call: TRBV7-7; clone_size: -; cdr3_aa: CASSLDRDETQYF; cdr3_nt: TGTGCTAGCAGCTTAGACAGGGATGAGACCCAGTACTTC
j_call: TRBJ1-2; d_call: TRBD1; v_call: TRBV5-1; clone_size: -; cdr3_aa: CASSFGQGTFSGYGYTF; cdr3_nt: TGCGCCAGCAGCTTTGGACAGGGAACTTTCTCGGGCTATGGCTACACCTTC
j_call: TRBJ1-3; d_call: TRBD1; v_call: TRBV7-8; clone_size: -; cdr3_aa: CASSSGQVHSGNTIYF; cdr3_nt: TGTGCCAGCAGCTCCGGACAGGTCCACTCTGGAAACACCATATATTTT
j_call: TRBJ2-1; d_call: TRBD2; v_call: TRBV7-3; clone_size: -; cdr3_aa: CASRSGVSYNEQFF; cdr3_nt: TGTGCCAGCAGGAGCGGGGTCTCCTACAATGAGCAGTTCTTC
j_call: TRBJ1-6; d_call: -; v_call: TRBV6-1; clone_size: -; cdr3_aa: CASSELVSTSYNSPLHF; cdr3_nt: TGTGCCAGCAGTGAGCTGGTCTCGACCTCCTATAATTCACCCCTCCACTTT
j_call: TRBJ1-2; d_call: -; v_call: TRBV5-4; clone_size: -; cdr3_aa: CASKDNRANYGYTF; cdr3_nt: TGTGCCAGCAAAGACAACAGGGCTAACTATGGCTACACCTTC
j_call: TRBJ2-7; d_call: TRBD2; v_call: TRBV18; clone_size: -; cdr3_aa: CASSLSGTSYEQYF; cdr3_nt: TGTGCCAGCTCACTTTCCGGGACTAGCTACGAGCAGTACTTC
j_call: TRBJ2-7; d_call: TRBD2; v_call: TRBV11-2; clone_size: -; cdr3_aa: CASSLVAGGYESYEQYF; cdr3_nt: TGTGCCAGCAGCTTAGTTGCGGGGGGCTACGAATCCTACGAGCAGTACTTC
j_call: TRBJ2-5; d_call: TRBD2; v_call: TRBV7-2; clone_size: -; cdr3_aa: CASSPSGLRETQYF; cdr3_nt: TGTGCCAGCAGCCCTAGCGGACTAAGGGAGACCCAGTACTTC
j_call: TRBJ2-7; d_call: -; v_call: TRBV5-8; clone_size: few; cdr3_aa: CASSLGLATRQYF; cdr3_nt: TGTGCCAGCAGCTTGGGATTGGCGACAAGGCAGTACTTC
j_call: TRBJ2-3; d_call: TRBD2; v_call: TRBV6-1; clone_size: -; cdr3_aa: CASSEWGGTSGGSDTQYF; cdr3_nt: TGTGCCAGCAGTGAATGGGGGGGGACTAGCGGTGGTTCGGATACGCAGTATTTT
j_call: TRBJ2-5; d_call: -; v_call: TRBV14; clone_size: -; cdr3_aa: CASSQQVSSETQYF; cdr3_nt: TGTGCCAGCAGCCAACAAGTTTCATCGGAGACCCAGTACTTC